The entry that follows covers one T cell receptor beta chain sequence. Its antigen is unidentified. This record belongs to a study of CD8+ T cells in alopecia areata. For the study at large: It was oral tofacitinib, at 5 to 10 mg twice daily, that treated patients received. Tofacitinib dosing lasted 6 to 18 months, which was then followed by 6 months off drug. Broader study findings: The presence of one nonresponder keeps the tie between baseline CD8+ expansion and response uncertain.

CDR1 MNHEY and CDR2 SMNVEV come from the germline V gene (reference sequence). Deletions cut 2 bases from V and 4 bases from J, with 9 bases between. The CDR3 length is 14 residues. This sample's treatment: oral pan-JAK inhibitor, 5-10 mg twice daily. Following RNA extraction, reverse transcription yielded cDNA that acted as the sequencing template. Profiled with immunoSEQ multiplex PCR; TCRdb holds only in-frame clones, not every one. Of about 220,000 clones detected, about 50% appear once; the ten largest clones hold about 1.6%. This clonotype originated in a human donor with alopecia areata. The starting material was CD4+ T cells sorted from blood, obtained at week 4, from a patient treated with tofacitinib. This chain uses TRBV27 with TRBJ1-5; D may be TRBD1 (6 bases). For the CDR3, the DNA is TGTGCCAGCAGTTTAGGACAGCCTAATCAGCCCCAGCATTTT. As protein: CASSLGQPNQPQHF.